The following is a T cell receptor (beta chain) sequence with its context. It has no known antigen specificity. No clone much larger than this one lies a single base away; base qualities are absent. This entry belongs to a study of CD8+ T cells in alopecia areata (dated by TCRdb to 2016 to 2019). Study-level background: In both human patients and the C3H/HeJ mouse model, the study applied high-throughput TCRbeta sequencing to look at T cell clonal expansion in alopecia areata. In humans, TCRbeta sequencing was performed on scalp tissue and on sorted CD4+ and CD8+ peripheral blood T cells from healthy controls and from patients with patchy or totalis/universalis alopecia areata. Scalp clonality was compared across normal scalp (n=4), patchy alopecia areata scalp (n=8), and alopecia totalis/universalis scalp (n=8). RNA came from the PAXgene miRNA kit for fixed scalp, the miRNeasy kit for PBMCs, and the RNeasy kit for mouse skin. Amplification of TCRbeta CDR3 regions was done by immunoSEQ multiplex PCR using 35 Vbeta forward primers and 13 Jbeta reverse primers.

In a handful of patients from the biomarker study, an additional sort separated CD25+CD127- cells out of the CD4+ cells. From alopecia areata patients, peripheral blood was collected along with lesional scalp punch biopsies. PBMCs were isolated by density centrifugation and stained for CD3, CD4 and CD8, after which CD4+ and CD8+ T cells were sorted on a FACSAria. Alopecia areata patients who were not treated were recruited through a multicenter biomarker study. Cut back by 5 bases and 7 bases, the V and J ends lie 21 bases apart. There are 16 amino acids in the CDR3, from cysteine to phenylalanine inclusive. The DNA shown is the 48-base CDR3, in frame from base 1. The germline V gene specifies SGHTA as CDR1 and FQGNSA as CDR2. General findings and caveats noted by the study authors: Scalp TCR repertoire analysis is complicated because resident alphabeta T cells in normal human skin are also sequenced, whereas mouse skin is dominated by gammadelta T cells. Shared TCR sequences between patients were less evident than in mice, which may be partly attributable to HLA diversity in the patient population. Compared with normal scalp, lesional scalp, particularly in alopecia totalis/universalis, had higher clonality and more expanded CD8+ clones, which suggests antigenic drive.

The library came from the immunoSEQ multiplex PCR assay. RNA was extracted from all samples and reverse transcribed into cDNA as template for TCR sequencing. SuperScript III was used for first-strand cDNA synthesis, primed with a 2:1 mix of oligo-dT and random hexamers. Amplification bias was assessed with a synthetic immune receptor repertoire, and residual bias was removed computationally. Under the source paper's analysis protocol: Raw reads were preprocessed to remove errors, and CDR3 was defined according to IMGT conventions as the region from the conserved cysteine to phenylalanine. Clonality was computed as 1 minus the Shannon entropy, with the entropy normalized by log2 of the number of productive unique TCRs. Whether scalp clones were CD4 or CD8 was inferred by matching scalp TCRbeta sequences against CD4 and CD8 repertoires sorted from blood. TCRdb limited this immuneACCESS table to in-frame rearrangements with V and J called. A share of clones is missing; checked studies link under half to unresolved V genes, and the rest is unexplained. That table is the source of V, J and clone size, and D and trimming were worked out from the DNA. The sample table shows 30,000 to 40,000 clones, and 45% to 70% are seen once. The ten biggest clones cover 1.8% of the sample.

The source is a human donor with alopecia areata. The specimen was CD4+ Tregs sorted from blood. The rearrangement combines TRBV7-2 with TRBJ1-5; a tentative D match to TRBD1 spans 5 bases. The base sequence is TGTGCCAGCAGCCTTTGGGGGACGGAGCTGGGGCAGCCCCAGCATTTT. This translates into CASSLWGTELGQPQHF.